This T cell receptor (beta chain) was recovered during a study of a mutant IDH1 vaccine in newly diagnosed glioma. Overall study: Initiation of the vaccine course occurred 4-6 weeks after radiotherapy alone, or alongside temozolomide cycles. At week 35 came visit V12, and visit V13 followed at week 47.

To note about this clone: What it binds is unknown.

V was trimmed by 1 base and J by 2 bases, leaving 9 bases between them. Per germline, CDR1 KGHSH and CDR2 LQKENI. The CDR3 has 16 residues. Time point meaning: week 35, safety follow-up. It was 300 ug of mutant IDH1 20-mer peptide that made up each vaccine dose, given with topical imiquimod. Using immunoSEQ multiplex PCR, the repertoire was profiled, and TCRdb retains in-frame clones only, with some absent. The sample shows tens of thousands of clones, approximately 78% of them seen only once. Sequenced here: PBMCs, sampled from a glioma patient whose treatment included an IDH1 peptide vaccine. The V gene is TRBV18, the J gene TRBJ2-6; D not resolved. The sequence was collected from a young woman with glioma. CDR3 DNA sequence: TGTGCCAGCTCACCACAGGGTAAGGCTGGGGCCAACGTCCTGACTTTC. It is translated as CASSPQGKAGANVLTF.